A selection of T cell receptor beta chains follows, all from one sample in a study of T cell changes during pregnancy in multiple sclerosis. Profiled with immunoSEQ multiplex PCR; TCRdb holds only in-frame clones, not every one. The table shows 73,000 or so clones, with about 90% occurring only once. Sequencing used peripheral blood, obtained in the second trimester of pregnancy. The source is a female donor with multiple sclerosis, enrolled in a pregnancy study. CDR3s include the opening cysteine and the closing phenylalanine or tryptophan. The D gene is left open where the match is weak. Clone size is given for some rows only: seen once, a few or many times, or a class if the clone is expanded.

>-|TRBV7-2|TRBJ1-5|-
CASSLWGTPGEPQHF
TGTGCCAGCAGCTTATGGGGGACGCCGGGGGAGCCCCAGCATTTT
>TRBD2|TRBV9|TRBJ2-5|-
CASSVGGGNQETQYF
TGTGCCAGCAGCGTAGGCGGGGGGAACCAAGAGACCCAGTACTTC
>-|TRBV21-1|TRBJ2-7|-
CASTHSSYEQYF
TGTGCCAGCACCCACAGCTCCTACGAGCAGTACTTC
>TRBD1|TRBV5-1|TRBJ2-7|-
CASSLGPMDRGSSYEQYF
TGCGCCAGCAGCTTGGGGCCAATGGACAGGGGAAGCTCCTACGAGCAGTACTTC
>TRBD1|TRBV5-1|TRBJ2-1|-
CASGTTGVGEQFF
TGCGCCAGCGGCACTACAGGGGTGGGTGAGCAGTTCTTC
>-|TRBV9|TRBJ1-1|few
CASRKSTGVGTEAFF
TGTGCCAGCAGGAAGTCCACCGGGGTAGGCACTGAAGCTTTCTTT
>TRBD2|TRBV4-2|TRBJ2-2|once
CASRFSGGDTGELFF
TGTGCCAGCAGGTTTAGCGGGGGGGACACCGGGGAGCTGTTTTTT
>TRBD1|TRBV19|TRBJ2-7|-
CASSLTGGSYEQYF
TGTGCCAGTAGTTTGACAGGGGGCTCCTACGAGCAGTACTTC
>TRBD1|TRBV4-3|TRBJ1-2|-
CASSPGDAGGYGYTF
TGCGCCAGCAGCCCAGGTGATGCAGGGGGATATGGCTACACCTTC
>-|TRBV19|TRBJ1-2|-
CASSIDLRDGYTF
TGTGCCAGTAGTATAGACCTCAGGGATGGCTACACCTTC
>TRBD2|TRBV9|TRBJ2-1|-
CASSGSGGNTRNEQFF
TGTGCCAGCAGCGGGAGCGGGGGAAATACGAGGAATGAGCAGTTCTTC
>-|TRBV9|TRBJ2-1|-
CASSSPADNEQFF
TGTGCCAGCAGCTCCCCCGCGGACAATGAGCAGTTCTTC
>TRBD1|TRBV9|TRBJ1-2|-
CASSVEQGSGYTF
TGTGCCAGCAGCGTAGAACAGGGGTCGGGCTACACCTTC
>TRBD2|TRBV7-3|TRBJ2-7|-
CASSTSGGASYEQYF
TGTGCCAGCAGTACTAGCGGGGGGGCGTCCTACGAGCAGTACTTC
>TRBD2|TRBV7-9|TRBJ2-5|-
CASSLGRGAGQETQYF
TGTGCCAGCAGCTTAGGGCGGGGGGCAGGACAAGAGACCCAGTACTTC
>-|TRBV30|TRBJ2-7|-
CAWSQGLNSYEQYF
TGTGCCTGGAGTCAGGGACTGAATTCCTACGAGCAGTACTTC